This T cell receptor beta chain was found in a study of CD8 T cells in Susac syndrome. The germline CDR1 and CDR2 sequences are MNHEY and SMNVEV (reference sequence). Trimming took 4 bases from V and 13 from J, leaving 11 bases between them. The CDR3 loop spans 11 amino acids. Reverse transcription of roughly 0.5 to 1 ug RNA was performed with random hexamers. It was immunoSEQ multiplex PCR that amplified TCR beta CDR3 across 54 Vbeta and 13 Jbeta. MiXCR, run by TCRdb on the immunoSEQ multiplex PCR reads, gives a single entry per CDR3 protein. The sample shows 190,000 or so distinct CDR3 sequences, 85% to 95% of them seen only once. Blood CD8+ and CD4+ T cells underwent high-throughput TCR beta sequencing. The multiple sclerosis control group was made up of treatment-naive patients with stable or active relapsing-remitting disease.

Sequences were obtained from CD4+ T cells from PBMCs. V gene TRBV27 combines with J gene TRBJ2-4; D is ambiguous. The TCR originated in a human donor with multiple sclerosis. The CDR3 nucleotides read TGTGCCAGCAGTTGGGCCGTCCGGCAGTACTTC. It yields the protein CASSWAVRQYF.